Listed below are T cell receptor beta chains from one sample, sequenced in a study of cytomegalovirus exposure and HLA in healthy donors. Sequencing used immunoSEQ multiplex PCR; TCRdb keeps in-frame clones, though not all of them. The data hold just over 80,000 clones, with 96% observed a single time. The source material was PBMCs. These receptors all stem from a woman between 18 and 29 years old in good health and CMV-seronegative. Each CDR3 is given with its conserved first and last residue.

CASSYNYEQYF,TRBJ2-7,TRBV14
CASSYVQGYTEAFF,TRBJ1-1,TRBV6-5
CASSLEPGQGAGVAEQYF,TRBJ2-7,TRBV5-4
CASSAGTYTDTQYF,TRBJ2-3,TRBV9
CASRLGTGDTGELFF,TRBJ2-2,TRBV6-6
CASRTGSSYNEQFF,TRBJ2-1,TRBV6-1
CASSIYKTSGRAYNEQFF,TRBJ2-1,TRBV19
CASSSASGMNEQFF,TRBJ2-1,TRBV27
CASSATGLAGSLSYNEQFF,TRBJ2-1,TRBV9
CASSYGLHSSSYEQYF,TRBJ2-7,TRBV6-5
CASSLARVDTQYF,TRBJ2-3,TRBV27
CATSTIEAGGVGNEQFF,TRBJ2-1,TRBV15
CASNKRGNEQFF,TRBJ2-1,TRBV5-5
CASSSIAGVAYNEQFF,TRBJ2-1,TRBV6-4
CASSLGGLAGGEQFF,TRBJ2-1,TRBV11-3
CASSRGTGGLGYTF,TRBJ1-2,TRBV7-8
CATSRAQGGSGELFF,TRBJ2-2,TRBV15
CASSFNWGEGTQYF,TRBJ2-5,TRBV5-4
CASTTLRGGGTEAFF,TRBJ1-1,TRBV5-6
CASSSSGRGTGELFF,TRBJ2-2,TRBV5-1
CASQTGAYEQYF,TRBJ2-7,TRBV27
CASSPGTGAYEQYF,TRBJ2-7,TRBV7-8
CASSLSGIYGYTF,TRBJ1-2,TRBV28
CASSGTSGRARMNEQYF,TRBJ2-7,TRBV6-1
CASPCPPLAYGYTF,TRBJ1-2,TRBV27
CASSLAGVTYEQYF,TRBJ2-7,TRBV27
CASIAGGLGTF,TRBJ1-2,TRBV2
CASSIGPGAGGKNEQFF,TRBJ2-1,TRBV19
CASSPGTGRENQPQHF,TRBJ1-5,TRBV18
CASSASWTGPYEQYF,TRBJ2-7,TRBV5-1
CASSGAAGQNTGELFF,TRBJ2-2,TRBV28
CAGAGGRGYYEQYF,TRBJ2-7,TRBV28
CASSNSGRAPDTQYF,TRBJ2-3,TRBV5-1
CASSYWRESTDTQYF,TRBJ2-3,TRBV6-5
CASISNWSATNEKLFF,TRBJ1-4,TRBV19
CASSRTGTSTYEQYF,TRBJ2-7,TRBV7-6
CASRDGTGGYNEQFF,TRBJ2-1,TRBV11-3
CASSEGLDTQYF,TRBJ2-3,TRBV10-1
CASSLVVGGGPWEQYF,TRBJ2-7,TRBV7-9
CASSFAMTSGRETQYF,TRBJ2-5,TRBV7-8
CASSLVPGQGSGYEQYF,TRBJ2-7,TRBV27